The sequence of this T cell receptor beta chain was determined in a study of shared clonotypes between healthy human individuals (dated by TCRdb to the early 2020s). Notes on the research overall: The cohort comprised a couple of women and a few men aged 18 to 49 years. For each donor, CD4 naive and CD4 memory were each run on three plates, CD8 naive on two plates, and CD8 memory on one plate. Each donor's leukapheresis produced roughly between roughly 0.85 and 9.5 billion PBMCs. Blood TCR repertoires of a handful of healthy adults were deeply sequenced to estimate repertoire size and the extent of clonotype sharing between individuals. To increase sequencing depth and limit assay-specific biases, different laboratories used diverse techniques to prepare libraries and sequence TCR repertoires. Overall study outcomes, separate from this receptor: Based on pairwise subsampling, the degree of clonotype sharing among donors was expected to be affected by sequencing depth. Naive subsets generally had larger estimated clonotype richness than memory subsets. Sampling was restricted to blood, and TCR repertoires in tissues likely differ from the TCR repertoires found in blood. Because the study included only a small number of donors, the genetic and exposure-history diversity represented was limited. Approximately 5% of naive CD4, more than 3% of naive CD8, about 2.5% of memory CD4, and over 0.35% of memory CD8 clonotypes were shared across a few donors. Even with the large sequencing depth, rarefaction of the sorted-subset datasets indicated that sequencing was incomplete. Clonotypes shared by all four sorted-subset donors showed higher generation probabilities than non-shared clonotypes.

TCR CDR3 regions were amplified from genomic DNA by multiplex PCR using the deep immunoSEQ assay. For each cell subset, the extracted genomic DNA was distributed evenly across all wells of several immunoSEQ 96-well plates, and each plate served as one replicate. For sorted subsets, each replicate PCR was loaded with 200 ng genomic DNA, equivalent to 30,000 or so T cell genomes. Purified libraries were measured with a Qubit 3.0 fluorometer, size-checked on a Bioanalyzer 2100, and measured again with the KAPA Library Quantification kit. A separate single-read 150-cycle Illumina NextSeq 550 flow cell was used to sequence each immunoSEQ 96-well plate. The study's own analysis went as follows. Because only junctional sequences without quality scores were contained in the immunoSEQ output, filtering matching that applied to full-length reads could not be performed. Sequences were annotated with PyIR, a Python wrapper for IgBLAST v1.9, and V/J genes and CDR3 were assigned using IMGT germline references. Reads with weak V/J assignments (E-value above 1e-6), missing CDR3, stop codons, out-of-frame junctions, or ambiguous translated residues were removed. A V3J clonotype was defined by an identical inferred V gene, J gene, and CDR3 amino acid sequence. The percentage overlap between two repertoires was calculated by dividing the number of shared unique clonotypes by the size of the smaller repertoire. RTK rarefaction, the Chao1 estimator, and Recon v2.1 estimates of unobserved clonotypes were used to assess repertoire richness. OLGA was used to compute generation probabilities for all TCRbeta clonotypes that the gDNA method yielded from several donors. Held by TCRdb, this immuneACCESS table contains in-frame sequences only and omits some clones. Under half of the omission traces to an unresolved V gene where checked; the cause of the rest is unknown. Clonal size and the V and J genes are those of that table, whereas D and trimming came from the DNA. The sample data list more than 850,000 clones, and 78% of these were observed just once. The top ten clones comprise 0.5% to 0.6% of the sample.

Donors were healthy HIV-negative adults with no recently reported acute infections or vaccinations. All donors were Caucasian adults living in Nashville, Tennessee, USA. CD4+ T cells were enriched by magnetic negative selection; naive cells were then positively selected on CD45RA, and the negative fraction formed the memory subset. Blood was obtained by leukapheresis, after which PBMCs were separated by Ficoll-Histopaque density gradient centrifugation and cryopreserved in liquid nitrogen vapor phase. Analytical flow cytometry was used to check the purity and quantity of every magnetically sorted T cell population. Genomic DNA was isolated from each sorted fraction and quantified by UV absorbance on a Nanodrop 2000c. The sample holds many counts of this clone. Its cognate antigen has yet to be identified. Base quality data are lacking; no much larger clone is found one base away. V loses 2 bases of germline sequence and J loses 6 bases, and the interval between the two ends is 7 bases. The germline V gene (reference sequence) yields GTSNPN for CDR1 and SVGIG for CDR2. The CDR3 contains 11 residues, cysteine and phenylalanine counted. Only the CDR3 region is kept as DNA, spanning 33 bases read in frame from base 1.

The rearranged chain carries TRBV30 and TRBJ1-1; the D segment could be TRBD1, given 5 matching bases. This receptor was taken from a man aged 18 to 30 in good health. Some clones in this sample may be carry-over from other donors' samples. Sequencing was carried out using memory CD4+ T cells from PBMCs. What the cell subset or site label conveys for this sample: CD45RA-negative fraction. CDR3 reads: CAWSWGAEAFF. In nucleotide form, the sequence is TGTGCCTGGAGTTGGGGGGCTGAAGCTTTCTTT.